The rows below give T cell receptor beta chains drawn from one sample of a study of CD8+CD57+ T cells in acquired aplastic anemia. One entry per CDR3 protein results from TCRdb running MiXCR on the reads. Found here are roughly 86,000 distinct CDR3 sequences, approximately 46% of them singletons; the top ten hold approximately 61%. Sequenced sample: sorted CD4+, CD8+, or CD8+CD57+ T cells (not recorded which) from PBMCs. The receptor set was obtained from a human donor in good health, serving as a control. CDR3s include the opening cysteine and the closing phenylalanine or tryptophan. The D gene is left open where the match is weak. Clone size, where shown, is once, few, many, or a class for clones that have expanded.

size	J	V	D	CDR3	DNA
-	TRBJ2-2	TRBV15	-	CATSRDQGAYTGELFF	TGTGCCACCAGCAGAGATCAAGGGGCGTACACCGGGGAGCTGTTTTTT
many	TRBJ2-2	TRBV24-1	-	CATSDYKNTGELFF	TGTGCCACCAGTGACTACAAAAACACCGGGGAGCTGTTTTTT
-	TRBJ1-2	TRBV2	TRBD1	CASIPDRVNYGYTF	TGTGCCAGCATCCCCGACAGGGTTAACTATGGCTACACCTTC
few	TRBJ1-1	TRBV4-1	-	CASSLRPGRDNTEAFF	TGCGCCAGCAGCCTCCGACCCGGCAGGGATAACACTGAAGCTTTCTTT
-	TRBJ1-2	TRBV10-2	TRBD1	CASSGPADRGRLDGYTF	TGCGCCAGCAGTGGGCCTGCGGACAGGGGGCGCTTGGATGGCTACACCTTC
many	TRBJ1-2	TRBV19	-	CASYGMGGYTF	TGTGCCAGTTATGGTATGGGTGGCTACACCTTC
many	TRBJ2-7	TRBV11-3	-	CASSLAGSPYEQYF	TGTGCCAGCAGCTTAGCGGGGAGCCCCTACGAGCAGTACTTC
-	TRBJ1-3	TRBV29-1	TRBD1	CSVEDRVYGNTIYF	TGCAGCGTTGAGGACAGGGTCTACGGAAACACCATATATTTT
few	TRBJ2-7	TRBV25-1	-	CASSAQGANYYEQYF	TGTGCCAGCAGTGCCCAGGGCGCAAACTACTACGAGCAGTACTTC
few	TRBJ2-7	TRBV10-3	-	CAISEETAPTYEQYF	TGTGCCATCAGTGAGGAGACAGCGCCGACTTACGAGCAGTACTTC
-	TRBJ2-4	TRBV27	-	CASSSLQLAKNIQYF	TGTGCCAGCAGCTCTCTCCAGCTAGCCAAAAACATTCAGTACTTC
-	TRBJ1-2	TRBV5-5	-	CAGSLWGNDFYGYTF	TGTGCCGGCAGCTTGTGGGGCAACGATTTCTATGGCTACACCTTC
many	TRBJ1-1	TRBV24-1	-	CATSDSHGAHAEAFF	TGTGCCACCAGTGATTCCCACGGGGCGCATGCTGAAGCTTTCTTT
-	TRBJ2-3	TRBV19	-	CASSIAADGDTQYF	TGTGCCAGTAGTATCGCCGCCGACGGGGATACGCAGTATTTT
many	TRBJ2-7	TRBV10-1	TRBD2	CASSESLAGYYEQYF	TGCGCCAGCAGTGAGTCCCTAGCGGGATACTACGAGCAGTACTTC
many	TRBJ2-7	TRBV20-1	-	CSARAGQPYEQYF	TGCAGTGCTAGAGCTGGACAGCCCTACGAGCAGTACTTC
few	TRBJ1-6	TRBV10-3	TRBD1	CAISKTGGNSPLHF	TGTGCCATCAGTAAGACAGGGGGCAATTCACCCCTCCACTTT
many	TRBJ2-7	TRBV7-9	TRBD1	CASSYPGQGSYEQYF	TGTGCCAGCAGCTACCCGGGACAGGGCTCCTACGAGCAGTACTTC
few	TRBJ2-1	TRBV19	-	CASSSRDSSYNEQFF	TGTGCCAGTAGTTCCCGGGACTCCTCCTACAATGAGCAGTTCTTC
many	TRBJ2-7	TRBV14	-	CASSQESYEQYF	TGTGCCAGCAGCCAAGAAAGTTACGAGCAGTACTTC
many	TRBJ2-3	TRBV2	-	CASPLVSTDTQYF	TGTGCCAGCCCCTTGGTTAGCACAGATACGCAGTATTTT
many	TRBJ1-4	TRBV2	TRBD1	CASSDRDRGTTNEKLFF	TGTGCCAGCAGTGATCGGGACAGGGGTACAACTAATGAAAAACTGTTTTTT
few	TRBJ2-6	TRBV29-1	-	CSVDTSSGANVLTF	TGCAGCGTTGACACGTCGTCTGGGGCCAACGTCCTGACTTTC
few	TRBJ1-5	TRBV15	TRBD1	CATSIGGQGARLGNQPQHF	TGTGCCACCAGCATAGGGGGACAGGGGGCCAGGTTGGGTAATCAGCCCCAGCATTTT
-	TRBJ2-1	TRBV28	-	CASSPERNEQFF	TGTGCCAGCAGCCCCGAACGCAATGAGCAGTTCTTC
many	TRBJ1-1	TRBV6-5	-	CASSSTGNTEAFF	TGTGCCAGCAGTTCGACAGGGAACACTGAAGCTTTCTTT
many	TRBJ1-2	TRBV9	TRBD1	CASGTGEGFYGYTF	TGTGCCAGCGGGACAGGGGAAGGATTTTATGGCTACACCTTC
-	TRBJ1-2	TRBV2	-	CASSEFMGDDYGYTF	TGTGCCAGCAGTGAGTTTATGGGCGACGACTATGGCTACACCTTC